This T cell receptor beta chain was recorded in a study of T cells in Graves' hyperthyroidism and ophthalmopathy. Background on the study: Peripheral blood was acquired at first diagnosis, ahead of any therapy whatsoever. Overall study findings and caveats: Ophthalmopathy was model-predicted a median roughly six months pre-onset.

J lost 7 bases, V lost 10 bases, and 6 bases had no gene match. Germline CDR1 reads SGHAT; CDR2 reads FQNNGV. The CDR3 loop spans 11 amino acids. TCR beta CDR3 region amplification was performed from RNA transcripts. The HTBI set primed first-round TCR CDR3 RT-PCR. Each CDR3 protein is one row after TCRdb ran MiXCR on the multiplex PCR reads. The data show 600,000 or so distinct CDR3 sequences, about 15% seen once. This clonotype was recorded once. Its antigen remains unidentified. The sample comprised blood. This sequence was found in a woman aged 45-60 years with Graves' ophthalmopathy. V usage is TRBV11-2 and J usage is TRBJ2-7; 8 bases are a match to TRBD2. The CDR3 DNA reads as TGTGCCATCGGGGGGGGAGGGGAGCAGTACTTC. Amino acids: CAIGGGGEQYF.